These 29 T cell receptor beta chains came from one sample sequenced in a study of CD8 T cells in ankylosing spondylitis (TCRdb year 2017). These receptors have no identified antigens. Library prep was done by 5' RACE. The run used an Illumina HiSeq 2500. TCRdb applied fastp at Q25 and MiXCR to the public reads, then kept only in-frame beta chains. All rows with the same CDR3 protein become a single entry with the most common DNA and genes. This sample holds about 130,000 distinct CDR3 sequences; 15% to 20% were observed only once. Of the sample, 30% to 35% is held by the ten largest clones. What the study reported, not specific to this receptor: A TCR beta motif of several highly homologous amino acid variants appeared characteristic of blood from ankylosing spondylitis patients.

Sequenced sample: blood, either unsorted or a sorted T cell fraction (not recorded which). These receptors originate from a male donor with ankylosing spondylitis.

The chain links TRBV6-8 to TRBJ2-1; D possibly corresponds to TRBD2 (6 bases). CDR3 length: 16 residues. Per the germline V gene, CDR1 is MNHGY and CDR2 is SAAAGT. Trimming stripped 5 bases from V and 0 bases from J, with 14 bases between. CDR3 DNA: TGTGCCAGCAGTCCCGGGACTTTCAGCTCCTACAATGAGCAGTTCTTC. It translates to CASSPGTFSSYNEQFF.

The rearrangement links TRBV11-2 to TRBJ1-5; no firm D call. The CDR3 is made up of 17 amino acids. V lost 0 bases and J lost 0, with 12 bases in between. Germline CDR1 reads SGHAT; CDR2 reads FQNNGV. CDR3 loop: CASSLESGQYSNQPQHF. CDR3 bases: TGTGCCAGCAGCTTAGAGTCAGGCCAGTATAGCAATCAGCCCCAGCATTTT.

The chain employs TRBV5-4 and TRBJ2-6; D is ambiguous. V was cut by 4 bases and J by 2 bases, with 7 bases left in between. The length of the CDR3 is 14 residues. Germline CDR1 reads SGHNT; CDR2 reads YYREEE (reference sequence). This CDR3 reads CASSRPPGANVLTF. As DNA, the CDR3 is TGTGCCAGCAGCCGACCGCCTGGGGCCAACGTCCTGACTTTC.

This clonotype was seen ten or more times. The chain has TRBV29-1 and TRBJ2-1; D gene unclear. Germline assignment: CDR1 SQVTM and CDR2 ANQGSEA. The CDR3 has 14 residues. The germline V and J ends were trimmed by 7 bases and 6 bases, with 19 bases remaining between them. CDR3 sequence: CSEHGPIVRNEQFF. The CDR3 bases are TGCAGCGAGCACGGACCGATAGTCCGCAATGAGCAGTTCTTC.

The chain has TRBV5-1 and TRBJ2-7; D is undetermined. This CDR3 has 13 residues. Germline CDR1 is SGHRS and CDR2 is YFSETQ. Deletions cut 4 bases from V and 1 base from J, with 9 bases between. CDR3 in amino acids: CASSPAASYEQYF. The CDR3 DNA sequence: TGCGCCAGCAGCCCTGCGGCTTCCTACGAGCAGTACTTC.

This clonotype has a handful of counts. V is TRBV28 and J is TRBJ1-6; D might be TRBD1 (5 bases). The V and J ends lost 4 bases and 8 bases respectively, with 12 bases between them. This CDR3 has 14 residues. CDR1 is MDHEN and CDR2 is SYDVKM in the germline V gene. CDR3 nucleotides: TGTGCCAGCAGTTCCGGGACGGACTATTCACCCCTCCACTTT. This encodes CASSSGTDYSPLHF. Full variable domain (outside the CDR3, taken from reference TRBV28 and TRBJ1-6): DVKVTQSSRYLVKRTGEKVFLECVQDMDHENMFWYRQDPGLGLRLIYFSYDVKMKEKGDIPEGYSVSREKKERFSLILESASTNQTSMYLCASSSGTDYSPLHFGNGTRLTVT.

This clonotype was recorded a few times. J is TRBJ2-5 and V is TRBV7-9; tentatively, D is TRBD1 or TRBD2 (5 bases each). The V end lost 7 bases, the J end lost 0 bases, and 15 bases lay between the germline ends. The germline V gene encodes CDR1 SEHNR and CDR2 FQNEAQ (reference sequence). This CDR3 has 15 residues. CDR3 protein: CASKTGQSHQETQYF. CDR3 nucleotide sequence: TGTGCCAGCAAGACGGGGCAGTCCCACCAAGAGACCCAGTACTTC.

This clonotype was observed a handful of times. The CDR3 here is CASSQKTSGISEQYF. The CDR3 DNA reads TGTGCCAGCAGTCAGAAGACTAGCGGGATCTCCGAGCAGTACTTC. The genes are TRBV27 and TRBJ2-7; 11 nucleotides line up with TRBD2. The J segment lost 6 bases and the V segment lost 5 bases, leaving 9 bases of the junction unmatched. From germline, CDR1 is MNHEY and CDR2 SMNVEV (reference sequence). The CDR3 runs to 15 residues.

This clonotype was recorded a few times. The gene calls are TRBV14 and TRBJ1-1; D is unresolved. The CDR3 has 16 amino acids. Deletions cut 0 bases from V and 2 bases from J, with 13 bases between. Germline CDR1 SGHDN, CDR2 FVKESK. The CDR3 here is CASSQEGWVLNTEAFF. The DNA of the CDR3 is TGTGCCAGCAGCCAAGAAGGGTGGGTTCTTAACACTGAAGCTTTCTTT.

This clonotype was recorded at least ten times. The chain employs TRBV7-9 and TRBJ2-7; D might be TRBD2 (5 bases). Germline V CDR1 and CDR2: SEHNR, FQNEAQ (reference sequence). V gave up 6 bases and J gave up 6 bases, with 15 bases separating them. The CDR3 consists of 13 residues. This chain's CDR3 is CASSFAGLREQYF. As DNA, the CDR3 is TGTGCCAGCAGTTTCGCGGGTTTACGCGAGCAGTACTTC.

This clonotype was detected a few times. The V and J genes are TRBV7-9 and TRBJ2-2, with TRBD2 matching over 9 bases. V shed 1 base, J shed 9 bases, and the junction held 3 bases outside the gene matches. Germline CDR1 and CDR2: SEHNR and FQNEAQ (reference sequence). CDR3 length equals 14 residues. The DNA for the CDR3 is TGTGCCAGCAGCTTAGTAGCGGGAGATCGGGAGCTGTTTTTT. Protein sequence: CASSLVAGDRELFF.

The rearrangement uses TRBV7-9 and TRBJ2-7; 7 bases are a match to TRBD2. CDR3 length: 14 residues. Germline V gene data show CDR1 as SEHNR and CDR2 as FQNEAQ (reference sequence). Trimming cost V 3 bases and J 4 bases; bases outside gene matches: 6. The CDR3 is CASSFSGVNYEQYF. CDR3 DNA: TGTGCCAGCAGCTTCAGCGGGGTGAATTACGAGCAGTACTTC.

The chain carries TRBV20-1 and TRBJ2-2, with 8 bases that match TRBD2. The V and J ends lost 1 base and 4 bases, in that order; junction bases with no gene match: 2. The CDR3 is made up of 14 amino acids. The germline CDR1 and CDR2 sequences are DFQATT and SNEGSKA (reference sequence). The CDR3 sequence: CSARAGGATGELFF. In nucleotides, the CDR3 is TGCAGTGCTAGAGCGGGAGGGGCCACCGGGGAGCTGTTTTTT.

There are a few counts of this clonotype. The chain combines TRBV12-3 or TRBV12-4 with TRBJ2-7; D is undetermined. This CDR3 has 14 residues. Trimming removed 8 bases at V and 2 bases at J, with 16 bases between. CDR3 sequence: CASRLEGIPYEQYF. The CDR3 bases are TGTGCCAGCCGCCTCGAAGGTATCCCCTACGAGCAGTACTTC.

The chain is built from TRBV19 and TRBJ2-5; 12 bases match TRBD1. Trimming at V came to 5 bases and at J to 5 bases, leaving 9 bases not matched to a gene. CDR1 is LNHDA and CDR2 is SQIVND in the germline V gene (reference sequence). This CDR3 spans 16 amino acids. CDR3 region: CASSPPGQGAGETQYF. In nucleotides, the CDR3 is TGTGCCAGTAGTCCGCCGGGACAGGGGGCTGGGGAGACCCAGTACTTC.

V and J are TRBV5-6 and TRBJ2-7, with 14 nucleotides matching TRBD2. Germline CDR1 reads SGHDT; CDR2 reads YYEEEE. The CDR3 is made up of 19 amino acids. J gave up 3 bases and V 4 bases, and 15 bases lay outside the gene matches. The CDR3: CASSPRYRLAGGPHYEQYF. Here the CDR3 DNA reads TGTGCCAGCAGCCCGAGATACCGACTAGCGGGAGGGCCACACTACGAGCAGTACTTC.

This clonotype was picked up a small number of times. The chain couples TRBV25-1 to TRBJ1-1; D might be TRBD1 (5 bases). Per the germline V gene, CDR1 is MGHDK and CDR2 is SYGVNS. Trimming pared 10 bases from V and 7 bases from J, leaving 22 bases between. There are 14 residues in the CDR3. CDR3 loop: CATRLGEGLGEAFF. Here the CDR3 DNA reads TGTGCCACCCGTTTAGGGGAGGGGTTAGGTGAAGCTTTCTTT.

CDR3 region: CASSLPPGQGFGELFF. In DNA, the CDR3 is TGTGCCAGCAGCTTACCCCCGGGACAGGGGTTCGGGGAGCTGTTTTTT. The rearrangement joins TRBV7-9 to TRBJ2-2, with TRBD1 identical over 10 bases. Germline trimming cut 2 bases from V and 7 bases from J; bases unmatched to any gene: 7. Germline V CDR1 and CDR2: SEHNR, FQNEAQ (reference sequence). CDR3 length: 16 amino acids.

This clonotype was seen at least ten times. The chain links TRBV5-6 to TRBJ1-3, with a possible D match to TRBD1 (6 bases). CDR1 is SGHDT, CDR2 YYEEEE, per germline. V lost 4 bases and J lost 0, with 11 bases in between. The CDR3 extends over 15 amino acids. The CDR3 loop is CASSPGQISGNTIYF. DNA for the CDR3: TGTGCCAGCAGCCCCGGACAGATCTCTGGAAACACCATATATTTT.

The chain employs TRBV9 and TRBJ1-6; 9 bases align to TRBD1. There are 14 residues in the CDR3. CDR1 and CDR2 (germline): SGDLS, YYNGEE. With 0 bases clipped from V and 9 bases from J, the junction kept 1 base outside the gene matches. The CDR3, as DNA: TGTGCCAGCAGCGTAGGGGACAGGGCTTCACCCCTCCACTTT. Protein: CASSVGDRASPLHF. Full variable domain (rest looked up from reference TRBV9 and TRBJ1-6): DSGVTQTPKHLITATGQRVTLRCSPRSGDLSVYWYQQSLDQGLQFLIQYYNGEERAKGNILERFSAQQFPDLHSELNLSSLELGDSALYFCASSVGDRASPLHFGNGTRLTVT.

This clonotype was recorded a few times. The J gene is TRBJ2-7, the V gene TRBV29-1; D not certain. The V end lost 4 bases, the J end lost 6 bases, and 16 bases lay between the germline ends. Germline CDR1 is SQVTM and CDR2 is ANQGSEA. The CDR3 runs to 13 residues. The DNA of the CDR3 is TGCAGCGTTGGTACAGAGCTTAATGGCGAGCAGTACTTC. Translation gives CSVGTELNGEQYF.

This clonotype was counted many times. CDR3 residues: CASSLGLAGTYEQYF. For the CDR3, the DNA is TGCGCCAGCAGCCTTGGACTAGCGGGTACCTACGAGCAGTACTTC. The chain couples TRBV4-1 to TRBJ2-7; TRBD2 matches at 11 bases. Germline assignment: CDR1 MGHRA and CDR2 YSYEKL. The CDR3 covers 15 residues. V lost 4 bases to trimming and J lost 2 bases; unmatched junction nucleotides: 4.

V is TRBV29-1 and J is TRBJ1-2; maybe TRBD1 (5 bases). The CDR3 has 12 residues. Trimming shortened V by 6 bases and J by 3 bases, and 11 bases separated the two germline ends. Germline values: CDR1 SQVTM, CDR2 ANQGSEA. The CDR3 loop is CSVAGGDYGYTF. In DNA form, the CDR3 reads TGCAGCGTGGCGGGGGGGGACTATGGCTACACCTTC.

In its sample, this clonotype was seen many times. The genes are TRBV29-1 and TRBJ2-2; 10 nucleotides line up with TRBD1. The CDR3 is 12 residues long. Looked up from germline, CDR1 is SQVTM and CDR2 is ANQGSEA. With V trimmed by 6 bases and J by 5 bases, 0 bases remained unmatched. CDR3 in amino acids: CSVDRGTGELFF. CDR3 in DNA: TGCAGCGTGGACAGGGGGACCGGGGAGCTGTTTTTT.

CDR3 amino acids: CASSLWGNSNQPQHF. CDR3 nucleotides: TGTGCCAGCAGCTTGTGGGGTAATAGCAATCAGCCCCAGCATTTT. J is TRBJ1-5 and V is TRBV5-5; the D is unclear. V was pared by 1 base and J by 0 bases, with 8 bases between. CDR1 SGHKS and CDR2 YYEKEE come from the germline V gene (reference sequence). CDR3 length: 15 amino acids.

Only a few counts were recorded for this clonotype. The chain carries TRBV14 and TRBJ2-1, with 10 bases lining up with TRBD2. The CDR3 sequence is 15 residues long. Germline CDR1 is SGHDN and CDR2 is FVKESK. The junction had 5 bases not matched to a gene; V was cut back by 5 bases and J by 4 bases. The DNA for the CDR3 is TGTGCCAGCAGCTACAGGACTAGCGGATACAATGAGCAGTTCTTC. This encodes CASSYRTSGYNEQFF.

V is TRBV6-2 or TRBV6-3 and J is TRBJ2-7; D not resolved. Germline CDR1 and CDR2: MNHEY and SVGEGT. The CDR3 has 15 residues. Trimming took 2 bases from V and 2 from J, leaving 13 bases between them. CDR3 DNA sequence: TGTGCCAGCAGTTACCTCGAATTAGACGCCTACGAGCAGTACTTC. Its protein product is CASSYLELDAYEQYF.

This chain uses TRBV29-1 with TRBJ2-7, with 7 bases aligning to TRBD2. There are 13 residues in the CDR3. The J segment lost 3 bases and the V segment lost 4 bases, leaving 6 bases of the junction unmatched. In germline, CDR1 is SQVTM, CDR2 ANQGSEA. CDR3 coding DNA: TGCAGCGTTGCATCCCTAGCGGACTACGAGCAGTACTTC. Amino acids: CSVASLADYEQYF.

This clonotype was observed a few times. The chain links TRBV7-9 to TRBJ2-7; the D call may be TRBD1 or TRBD2 (6 bases each). Germline V gene lookup returns CDR1 SEHNR and CDR2 FQNEAQ (reference sequence). This CDR3 has 12 amino acids. Trimming pared 1 base from V and 6 bases from J, leaving 7 bases between. DNA of the CDR3: TGTGCCAGCAGCTTAGAGGGGGGCGAGCAGTACTTC. Protein product: CASSLEGGEQYF.